The next 26 T cell receptor beta chains were all read from a single sample in a study of control samples from healthy donors and cancer patients. Profiled with immunoSEQ multiplex PCR; TCRdb holds only in-frame clones, not every one. The top ten hold about 12% of the sample, which has about 120,000 clones, 85% to 90% seen once. The sample was blood. The receptors derive from a man aged 25-40 years in good health.

The rearrangement uses TRBV3-1 (or the pseudogene TRBV3-2) and TRBJ1-1; D ambiguous. The CDR3 sequence is 13 residues long. The V end lost 5 bases, the J end lost 7 bases, and 14 bases lay between the germline ends. Germline V gene data show CDR1 as LGHDT and CDR2 as YNNKEL (reference sequence). CDR3 region: CASSYFSGHEAFF. The CDR3, as DNA: TGTGCCAGCAGCTATTTCAGCGGCCATGAAGCTTTCTTT.

The J gene is TRBJ2-3, the V gene TRBV7-3; 12 bases align to TRBD2. The J segment lost 5 bases and the V segment lost 6 bases, leaving 6 bases of the junction unmatched. From germline, CDR1 is SGHTA and CDR2 FQGTGA. The CDR3 has 15 amino acids. The CDR3 DNA follows: TGTGCCAGCAGTCCTAGCGGGGGGGTCGTAGATACGCAGTATTTT. Its translation: CASSPSGGVVDTQYF.

This clone rates as medium-sized. Other nucleotide sequences in the sample specify the same CDR3. The V and J genes are TRBV7-3 and TRBJ2-2; tentatively, D is TRBD1 (6 bases). Trimming removed 5 bases at V and 3 bases at J, with 10 bases between. In germline, CDR1 is SGHTA, CDR2 FQGTGA. The CDR3 runs 14 residues. The CDR3 DNA reads as TGTGCCAGCAGCAAGGACAGTTACACCGGGGAGCTGTTTTTT. Amino acids: CASSKDSYTGELFF.

This chain links TRBV29-1 with TRBJ1-1, with TRBD1 matching over 7 bases. Germline values: CDR1 SQVTM, CDR2 ANQGSEA. V dropped 7 bases and J dropped 1; count of bases not matched to a gene: 3. This CDR3 has 12 residues. CDR3 region: CSGGQPNTEAFF. DNA of the CDR3: TGCAGCGGGGGACAGCCGAACACTGAAGCTTTCTTT.

Written as DNA, the CDR3 is TGCGCCAGCAGTGAATTCTCGTATGAGCAGTTCTTC. It translates to CASSEFSYEQFF. The gene calls are TRBV10-1 and TRBJ2-1; D uncertain. Germline CDR1 is WNHNN and CDR2 is SYGVQD (reference sequence). V lost 3 bases and J lost 8, with 8 bases in between. The CDR3 spans 12 residues.

This chain joins TRBV5-1 and TRBJ2-7; TRBD1 matches at 8 bases. The CDR3 is 14 residues long. Germline loops: CDR1 SGHRS, CDR2 YFSETQ. J was trimmed by 5 bases and V by 1 base; bases with no gene match: 5. CDR3 sequence: CASSLSAGGNEQYF. The CDR3 bases are TGCGCCAGCAGCTTGTCGGCAGGGGGCAACGAGCAGTACTTC.

CDR3 bases: TGTGCCAGCAGCCAAGATCTCGGGGGGAAGCAGTACTTC. This sequence encodes CASSQDLGGKQYF. V is TRBV14 and J is TRBJ2-7, with 7 bases identical to TRBD2. The CDR3 runs to 13 residues. Germline assignment: CDR1 SGHDN and CDR2 FVKESK. Trimming cost V 0 bases and J 8 bases; bases outside gene matches: 4.

The chain couples TRBV2 to TRBJ2-5, with TRBD1 matching over 8 bases. The CDR3 length is 13 residues. From germline, CDR1 is SNHLY and CDR2 FYNNEI. V lost 8 bases to trimming and J lost 5 bases; unmatched junction nucleotides: 7. The CDR3 nucleotides are TGTGCCAGCTCCGACAGGGGTAGGGAGACCCAGTACTTC. Protein product: CASSDRGRETQYF.

The genes are TRBV24-1 and TRBJ1-2, with D possibly being TRBD1 (5 bases). The V gene's germline CDR1 is KGHDR and CDR2 SFDVKD. V lost 5 bases and J 1 base, leaving 10 bases between the germline ends. CDR3 length equals 14 residues. In DNA, the CDR3 is TGTGCCACCAGTGGACGGGGGGATAACTATGGCTACACCTTC. It encodes CATSGRGDNYGYTF.

This clone has more than one count but fewer than ten. The rearrangement links TRBV2 to TRBJ1-4, with D tentatively TRBD1 (6 bases). Between the trimmed V and J ends, which lost 1 base and 5 bases, there was a span of 11 bases. The CDR3 is 15 amino acids. The germline V gene has CDR1 SNHLY and CDR2 FYNNEI. The chain's CDR3 is CASSEGGHRNEKLFF. The CDR3 DNA follows: TGTGCCAGCAGTGAAGGGGGACACAGAAATGAAAAACTGTTTTTT.

As regards this clone: A far larger clone is only one base removed, so a read error is likely. The sample has other DNA sequences that encode this CDR3 too. V usage is TRBV4-1 and J usage is TRBJ1-2; 9 nucleotides align to TRBD1. Germline V gene lookup returns CDR1 MGHRA and CDR2 YSYEKL. The CDR3 is made up of 16 amino acids. DNA for the CDR3: TGCCCCCGCAGCCACGGGAGGGGGGGACAGGGTGAAGGCTACACCTTC. It encodes CPRSHGRGGQGEGYTF.

This clone is termed medium-sized. The V and J genes are TRBV12-3 or TRBV12-4 and TRBJ1-1; maybe TRBD1 (6 bases). The CDR3 has 13 residues. V lost 6 bases, J lost 1 base, and 9 bases lay in between. The CDR3 is CASRTTGNTEAFF. The CDR3 region has the DNA TGTGCCAGCAGAACGACAGGGAACACTGAAGCTTTCTTT.

This rearrangement joins TRBV7-3 to TRBJ2-7; possibly TRBD1 or TRBD2 for D (5 bases each). CDR3 size: 13 residues. Trimming stripped 5 bases from V and 6 bases from J, with 14 bases between. CDR1 is SGHTA and CDR2 is FQGTGA in the germline V gene. CDR3 sequence: CASSRQPGSEQYF. DNA of the CDR3: TGTGCCAGCAGCCGACAGCCTGGGAGCGAGCAGTACTTC.

The genes are TRBV2 and TRBJ1-2, with 8 positions matching TRBD1. Germline V gene data show CDR1 as SNHLY and CDR2 as FYNNEI. The CDR3 is made up of 13 amino acids. The J segment lost 6 bases and the V segment lost 11 bases, leaving 11 bases of the junction unmatched. This CDR3 reads CAGDSGQGDGYTF. CDR3 bases: TGTGCCGGAGACAGCGGACAGGGTGATGGCTACACCTTC.

This rearrangement joins TRBV10-3 to TRBJ2-5; a weak D match, TRBD1 (5 bases). The germline gives CDR1 ENHRY, CDR2 SYGVKD. The CDR3 loop spans 12 amino acids. Trimming took 3 bases from V and 4 from J, leaving 6 bases between them. The chain's CDR3 is CAISDRVETQYF. Written as DNA, the CDR3 is TGTGCCATCAGTGACAGGGTAGAGACCCAGTACTTC.

The chain is built from TRBV6-5 and TRBJ1-1; 9 bases line up with TRBD1. Germline assignment: CDR1 MNHEY and CDR2 SVGAGI. V shed 6 bases and J 6 bases; nucleotides not matched to a gene: 8. There are 14 residues in the CDR3. The CDR3 is CASRKGQGGAEAFF. The CDR3 DNA reads as TGTGCCAGCAGGAAGGGACAGGGAGGCGCTGAAGCTTTCTTT.

The CDR3: CASSPGQRTDTQYF. The DNA of the CDR3 is TGCGCCAGCAGCCCTGGACAGCGCACAGATACGCAGTATTTT. The V and J genes are TRBV5-1 and TRBJ2-3; D might be TRBD1 (6 bases). Trimming took off 4 bases at V and 1 base at J, with 10 bases between the two ends. CDR1 SGHRS and CDR2 YFSETQ come from the germline V gene. This CDR3 has 14 residues.

The chain links TRBV4-1 to TRBJ2-2; TRBD1 matches at 8 bases. V lost 4 bases to trimming and J lost 4 bases; unmatched junction nucleotides: 5. There are 15 residues in the CDR3. Germline CDR1 reads MGHRA; CDR2 reads YSYEKL. Here the CDR3 reads CASSPYGQGTGELFF. The CDR3 bases are TGCGCCAGCAGCCCCTATGGACAGGGCACCGGGGAGCTGTTTTTT.

The rearrangement uses TRBV9 and TRBJ2-1; D gene unclear. The CDR3 spans 15 residues. Germline CDR1 and CDR2: SGDLS and YYNGEE. Trimming removed 7 bases from V and 0 bases from J, with 14 bases in between. CDR3 DNA: TGTGCCAGCGGACGCATATCCAGCTCCTACAATGAGCAGTTCTTC. This sequence encodes CASGRISSSYNEQFF.

The chain uses TRBV5-1 and TRBJ2-2; TRBD1 might be the D (6 bases). The CDR3 length is 13 residues. CDR1 is SGHRS, CDR2 YFSETQ, per germline. Trimming shortened V by 2 bases and J by 6 bases, and 8 bases separated the two germline ends. The CDR3 here is CASSFQGPGELFF. In nucleotides, the CDR3 is TGCGCCAGCAGCTTTCAGGGGCCCGGGGAGCTGTTTTTT. The whole variable domain, filled in from reference TRBV5-1 and TRBJ2-2, reads KAGVTQTPRYLIKTRGQQVTLSCSPISGHRSVSWYQQTPGQGLQFLFEYFSETQRNKGNFPGRFSGRQFSNSRSEMNVSTLELGDSALYLCASSFQGPGELFFGEGSRLTVL.

The chain recombines TRBV14 with TRBJ2-5; D not certain. The J call is in doubt because the DNA end fits TRBJ2-7 better. The CDR3 loop spans 11 amino acids. Germline loops: CDR1 SGHDN, CDR2 FVKESK. CDR3 in DNA: TGTGCCAGCAGCCACGAATACGAGCAGTACTTC. This translates into CASSHEYEQYF.

The CDR3 sequence is CASRSDNEQFF. In nucleotides, the CDR3 is TGTGCCTCTCGGTCCGACAATGAGCAGTTCTTC. The rearrangement joins TRBV30 to TRBJ2-1; the D is unclear. Germline V CDR1 and CDR2: GTSNPN, SVGIG (reference sequence). CDR3 length equals 11 residues. Trimming removed 7 bases at V and 5 bases at J, with 9 bases between.

This clone was found once. The genes are TRBV7-2 and TRBJ1-2; D ambiguous. Germline V gene sequence: CDR1 SGHTA, CDR2 FQGNSA. The V end was cut by 1 base, the J end by 5 bases, with 14 bases between. The CDR3 covers 15 residues. The CDR3 is CASSLEPKTSYGYTF. CDR3 DNA: TGTGCCAGCAGCTTAGAGCCCAAGACCTCATATGGCTACACCTTC.

This sequence joins TRBV7-3 and TRBJ2-1; TRBD2 is a possible D gene (6 bases). Germline values: CDR1 SGHTA, CDR2 FQGTGA. Deletions cut 0 bases from V and 8 bases from J, with 11 bases between. There are 14 residues in the CDR3. CDR3 region: CASSLTGGVDEQFF. In nucleotides, the CDR3 is TGTGCCAGCAGCTTAACGGGCGGGGTAGATGAGCAGTTCTTC. The full variable domain, with the rest looked up from reference TRBV7-3 and TRBJ2-1, is GAGVSQTPSNKVTEKGKYVELRCDPISGHTALYWYRQSLGQGPEFLIYFQGTGAADDSGLPNDRFFAVRPEGSVSTLKIQRTERGDSAVYLCASSLTGGVDEQFFGPGTRLTVL.

The chain is built from TRBV6-5 and TRBJ2-5; the D is unclear. CDR3 size: 12 residues. V lost 5 bases to trimming and J lost 5 bases, with 9 bases between them. From germline, CDR1 is MNHEY and CDR2 SVGAGI. The CDR3 region has the DNA TGTGCCAGCAGTCCCAGGACGGAGACCCAGTACTTC. Translation gives CASSPRTETQYF.

This sequence joins TRBV2 and TRBJ2-3, with 7 bases lining up with TRBD2. CDR1 and CDR2 (germline): SNHLY, FYNNEI. V dropped 6 bases and J dropped 0; count of bases not matched to a gene: 3. The CDR3 sequence is 14 residues long. The CDR3 nucleotides read TGTGCCAGCAGCCCGGGGGGAAGCACAGATACGCAGTATTTT. Protein product: CASSPGGSTDTQYF.